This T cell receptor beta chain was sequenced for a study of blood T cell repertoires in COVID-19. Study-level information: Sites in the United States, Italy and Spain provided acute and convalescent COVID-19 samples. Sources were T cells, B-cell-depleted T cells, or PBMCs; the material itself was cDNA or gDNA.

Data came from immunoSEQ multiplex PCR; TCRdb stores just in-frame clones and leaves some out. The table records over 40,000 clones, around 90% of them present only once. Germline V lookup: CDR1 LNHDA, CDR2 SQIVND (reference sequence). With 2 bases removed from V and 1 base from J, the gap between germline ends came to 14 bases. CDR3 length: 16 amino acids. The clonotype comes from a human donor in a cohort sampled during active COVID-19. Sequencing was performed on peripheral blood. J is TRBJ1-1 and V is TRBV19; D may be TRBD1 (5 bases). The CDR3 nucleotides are TGTGCCAGTAGTATAATGGGGACTCCGGGGAACACTGAAGCTTTCTTT. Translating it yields CASSIMGTPGNTEAFF.